Listed here is a single TCR beta chain. Which antigen it targets is not known. Per-base qualities were not stored, and no clone one base away is much larger. The collaborating institutions used their own protocols to collect whole blood in K2EDTA tubes. Collaborator samples were shipped for TCRbeta analysis as frozen whole blood, isolated PBMCs, or DNA extracted from either sample type. This specimen comes from a study of blood T cell repertoires in COVID-19 (TCRdb year 2020). Regarding the complete study: The collaborator samples originated in the United States, Italy and Spain and spanned the acute and convalescent phases of COVID-19. The prospective study material was composed of cDNA or gDNA derived from T cells, B-cell-depleted T cells, or PBMCs. The dataset comprised deeply sampled blood TCRbeta repertoires from subjects exposed to, actively infected with, or recovered from COVID-19. The repertoires were made available in a free public database intended to serve as a resource for research on the immune response to SARS-CoV-2. The samples were drawn from two sources: the first 160 participants of the ongoing ImmuneRACE study, and 1,000 to 1,500 subjects contributed by 6 global collaborators. Sample metadata almost always included a de-identified subject ID, COVID-19 status, age in years and sex. Where HLA class I and class II types were available, the types were taken from metadata supplied by the sample provider, not from assay-based typing.

The full study reports these points: The quantity of clinical and demographic metadata differed by source and by participant and was supplied without curation.

The CDR3 covers 14 residues, taking in both the cysteine and the phenylalanine. Just CDR3 DNA is preserved here, 42 bases in frame from base 1. Cut back by 6 bases and 4 bases, the V and J ends lie 15 bases apart. From a lookup of the germline V gene, CDR1 and CDR2 are MGHRA and YSYEKL. TCRbeta CDR3 regions were amplified from genomic DNA by means of the immunoSEQ Assay, a bias-controlled multiplex PCR. The original pipeline was this. Within the assay, amplification of reference gene primers was used to estimate how many nucleated cells each sample contained. Sequence reads were collapsed and filtered to measure the absolute abundance of every unique TCRbeta CDR3 rearrangement. For each sample, productive Simpson clonality was calculated by taking the square root of Simpson's diversity index across productive rearrangements. Not all clones reach the TCRdb copy of this immuneACCESS table, which keeps in-frame sequences only. Checked studies attribute under half of the gap to unresolved V genes and leave the rest unexplained. V and J calls plus clone size are reproduced from that table; the DNA served to infer D and trimming. For this sample there are 270,000 or so clones; 81% appear just once. Of the sample, around 2.9% falls within the top ten clones.

The sample taken for sequencing was peripheral blood. The V and J segments used are TRBV4-1 and TRBJ1-1; confidence is insufficient to name the D gene. The receptor's source is a woman aged 60-70 years with active or convalescent COVID-19. The nucleotide sequence is given as TGCGCCAGCAGTCGTGCGGGCGCAGTCACTGAAGCTTTCTTT. This encodes CASSRAGAVTEAFF.